The rows below give T cell receptor beta chains drawn from one sample of a study of cytomegalovirus exposure and HLA in healthy donors. Assay: immunoSEQ multiplex PCR; the TCRdb copy retains only in-frame clones and omits some. The repertoire holds approximately 120,000 clones, with approximately 80% as singletons. What was sequenced was PBMCs. The receptors originated from a man between 18 and 29 years old in good health and CMV-seronegative. The CDR3 runs from the conserved cysteine through the conserved F or W. Fields, in order: D gene, clone size, V gene, J gene, CDR3 protein, CDR3 DNA. A D gene is named only where the DNA matches it firmly. Some rows have no size entry. The others give once, few or many, or a class for an expanded clone.

d_gene: -
abundance: -
v_gene: TRBV5-1
j_gene: TRBJ2-3
CDR3aa: CASSLDRGTDTQYF
CDR3nt: TGCGCCAGCAGCTTAGACAGAGGCACAGATACGCAGTATTTT

d_gene: -
abundance: -
v_gene: TRBV6-5
j_gene: TRBJ2-6
CDR3aa: CASSYQQSGANVLTF
CDR3nt: TGTGCCAGCAGTTACCAACAGTCTGGGGCCAACGTCCTGACTTTC

d_gene: TRBD1
abundance: once
v_gene: TRBV7-2
j_gene: TRBJ1-5
CDR3aa: CASSSYRGRNQPQHF
CDR3nt: TGTGCCAGCAGCTCCTACAGGGGTCGCAATCAGCCCCAGCATTTT

d_gene: TRBD2
abundance: -
v_gene: TRBV11-2
j_gene: TRBJ2-1
CDR3aa: CASSLALLAGHSYNEQFF
CDR3nt: TGTGCCAGCAGCTTAGCCCTTCTAGCGGGCCACTCCTACAATGAGCAGTTCTTC

d_gene: -
abundance: few
v_gene: TRBV9
j_gene: TRBJ1-1
CDR3aa: CASTERSRGEAFF
CDR3nt: TGTGCCAGCACCGAACGCAGCCGCGGTGAAGCTTTCTTT

d_gene: -
abundance: -
v_gene: TRBV4-2
j_gene: TRBJ1-1
CDR3aa: CASSQEYGEELKAFF
CDR3nt: TGTGCCAGCAGCCAAGAGTACGGGGAGGAATTGAAAGCTTTCTTT

d_gene: -
abundance: -
v_gene: TRBV29-1
j_gene: TRBJ1-1
CDR3aa: CSVGQAEAFF
CDR3nt: TGCAGCGTTGGTCAGGCGGAAGCTTTCTTT

d_gene: TRBD1
abundance: -
v_gene: TRBV7-2
j_gene: TRBJ1-1
CDR3aa: CASNILTHRGAEAFF
CDR3nt: TGTGCCAGCAACATCTTAACCCACAGGGGTGCTGAAGCTTTCTTT

d_gene: -
abundance: -
v_gene: TRBV6-1
j_gene: TRBJ1-1
CDR3aa: CASSDSGRVTEAFF
CDR3nt: TGTGCCAGCAGTGACAGTGGGAGGGTGACTGAAGCTTTCTTT

d_gene: TRBD1
abundance: -
v_gene: TRBV5-5
j_gene: TRBJ1-1
CDR3aa: CASSLGQGILNTEAFF
CDR3nt: TGTGCCAGCAGCCTAGGACAGGGGATCTTGAACACTGAAGCTTTCTTT

d_gene: TRBD2
abundance: few
v_gene: TRBV7-8
j_gene: TRBJ2-2
CDR3aa: CASSYRTSGGTNTGELFF
CDR3nt: TGTGCCAGCAGTTACAGGACTAGCGGGGGTACGAACACCGGGGAGCTGTTTTTT

d_gene: TRBD1
abundance: -
v_gene: TRBV6-5
j_gene: TRBJ1-2
CDR3aa: CASSGQGYNYGYTF
CDR3nt: TGTGCCAGCAGTGGACAGGGTTATAACTATGGCTACACCTTC

d_gene: -
abundance: -
v_gene: TRBV25-1
j_gene: TRBJ2-7
CDR3aa: CASRTDSSPYEQYF
CDR3nt: TGTGCCAGCAGGACGGACAGTTCTCCCTACGAGCAGTACTTC

d_gene: TRBD2
abundance: -
v_gene: TRBV4-2
j_gene: TRBJ2-5
CDR3aa: CASSQELGTSKTQYF
CDR3nt: TGTGCCAGCAGCCAAGAGCTAGGGACTAGTAAGACCCAGTACTTC

d_gene: TRBD1
abundance: few
v_gene: TRBV7-8
j_gene: TRBJ2-7
CDR3aa: CASSVDRGWTYEQYF
CDR3nt: TGTGCCAGCAGCGTGGACAGGGGGTGGACCTACGAGCAGTACTTC

d_gene: -
abundance: -
v_gene: TRBV19
j_gene: TRBJ2-3
CDR3aa: CASERTPRADTQYF
CDR3nt: TGTGCCAGTGAAAGGACACCTAGAGCAGATACGCAGTATTTT

d_gene: TRBD1
abundance: -
v_gene: TRBV5-1
j_gene: TRBJ1-4
CDR3aa: CASSSGQGRIEKLFF
CDR3nt: TGCGCCAGCAGCTCCGGACAGGGCCGAATTGAAAAACTGTTTTTT

d_gene: -
abundance: few
v_gene: TRBV7-9
j_gene: TRBJ1-4
CDR3aa: CSSGKDTFNEKLFF
CDR3nt: TGTTCCAGCGGGAAGGACACCTTTAATGAAAAACTGTTTTTT

d_gene: -
abundance: -
v_gene: TRBV7-2
j_gene: TRBJ2-7
CDR3aa: CASSLAGGGAYEQYF
CDR3nt: TGTGCCAGCAGCTTAGCTGGAGGGGGCGCCTACGAGCAGTACTTC

d_gene: -
abundance: -
v_gene: TRBV5-6
j_gene: TRBJ2-4
CDR3aa: CASSLGRVGGSIQYF
CDR3nt: TGTGCCAGCAGTCTGGGCCGTGTGGGGGGATCCATTCAGTACTTC

d_gene: -
abundance: -
v_gene: TRBV7-6
j_gene: TRBJ2-5
CDR3aa: CASSLAQIRQETQYF
CDR3nt: TGTGCCAGCAGCTTAGCCCAGATACGCCAAGAGACCCAGTACTTC

d_gene: TRBD2
abundance: -
v_gene: TRBV4-1
j_gene: TRBJ2-3
CDR3aa: CASSQVPSGNMRDTQYF
CDR3nt: TGCGCCAGCAGCCAAGTACCGAGCGGGAATATGAGAGATACGCAGTATTTT

d_gene: TRBD2
abundance: -
v_gene: TRBV7-2
j_gene: TRBJ2-4
CDR3aa: CASSHRTSGALF
CDR3nt: TGTGCCAGCAGCCACCGGACTAGCGGCGCCCTTTTC

d_gene: TRBD2
abundance: -
v_gene: TRBV5-1
j_gene: TRBJ2-2
CDR3aa: CASSGLAGLNTGELFF
CDR3nt: TGCGCCAGCAGCGGACTAGCGGGGTTGAACACCGGGGAGCTGTTTTTT

d_gene: -
abundance: -
v_gene: TRBV29-1
j_gene: TRBJ2-1
CDR3aa: CSVEDWPGKDYNEQFF
CDR3nt: TGCAGCGTTGAAGATTGGCCAGGGAAGGATTACAATGAGCAGTTCTTC

d_gene: -
abundance: -
v_gene: TRBV4-1
j_gene: TRBJ1-2
CDR3aa: CASSPNPPGGYTF
CDR3nt: TGCGCCAGCAGCCCAAACCCCCCGGGGGGCTACACCTTC

d_gene: TRBD1
abundance: -
v_gene: TRBV29-1
j_gene: TRBJ2-3
CDR3aa: CSASGTGVGTDTQYF
CDR3nt: TGCAGCGCCTCGGGGACAGGGGTCGGCACAGATACGCAGTATTTT

d_gene: TRBD1
abundance: -
v_gene: TRBV6-4
j_gene: TRBJ1-6
CDR3aa: CASSETGGNSPLHF
CDR3nt: TGTGCCAGCAGTGAGACAGGGGGCAATTCACCCCTCCACTTT

d_gene: TRBD2
abundance: -
v_gene: TRBV5-1
j_gene: TRBJ2-7
CDR3aa: CASSPGGAYAEQYF
CDR3nt: TGCGCCAGCAGTCCCGGGGGGGCTTACGCCGAGCAGTACTTC

d_gene: TRBD1
abundance: few
v_gene: TRBV27
j_gene: TRBJ1-5
CDR3aa: CASSFEPPGTGMGQPQHF
CDR3nt: TGTGCCAGCAGTTTTGAGCCGCCCGGGACAGGGATGGGTCAGCCCCAGCATTTT

d_gene: -
abundance: -
v_gene: TRBV2
j_gene: TRBJ1-2
CDR3aa: CASSVVWGDGYTF
CDR3nt: TGTGCCAGCAGTGTAGTTTGGGGAGATGGCTACACCTTC

d_gene: TRBD1
abundance: once
v_gene: TRBV4-3
j_gene: TRBJ1-5
CDR3aa: CASSIGTGNQPQHF
CDR3nt: TGCGCCAGCAGTATTGGGACAGGTAATCAGCCCCAGCATTTT

d_gene: -
abundance: -
v_gene: TRBV5-4
j_gene: TRBJ1-1
CDR3aa: CASSRADTEAFF
CDR3nt: TGTGCCAGCAGCCGTGCGGACACTGAAGCTTTCTTT

d_gene: -
abundance: few
v_gene: TRBV7-6
j_gene: TRBJ2-3
CDR3aa: CASSPPGFTDTQYF
CDR3nt: TGTGCCAGCAGCCCTCCAGGGTTCACAGATACGCAGTATTTT

d_gene: -
abundance: -
v_gene: TRBV6-5
j_gene: TRBJ1-1
CDR3aa: CASSYGTRHLTEAFF
CDR3nt: TGTGCCAGCAGTTACGGGACACGACATTTGACTGAAGCTTTCTTT

d_gene: TRBD2
abundance: few
v_gene: TRBV6-5
j_gene: TRBJ2-7
CDR3aa: CASSYGSGGAYEQYF
CDR3nt: TGTGCCAGCAGTTACGGCAGCGGGGGGGCCTACGAGCAGTACTTC

d_gene: -
abundance: -
v_gene: TRBV5-1
j_gene: TRBJ1-1
CDR3aa: CASSLGQPNTEAFF
CDR3nt: TGCGCCAGCAGCTTGGGACAGCCGAACACTGAAGCTTTCTTT

d_gene: TRBD1
abundance: -
v_gene: TRBV10-1
j_gene: TRBJ2-2
CDR3aa: CASRTGKRTGELFF
CDR3nt: TGCGCCAGCAGGACAGGGAAGCGCACCGGGGAGCTGTTTTTT

d_gene: -
abundance: -
v_gene: TRBV10-3
j_gene: TRBJ2-1
CDR3aa: CAISATSNEQFF
CDR3nt: TGTGCCATCAGTGCGACTAGCAATGAGCAGTTCTTC

d_gene: -
abundance: -
v_gene: TRBV7-9
j_gene: TRBJ1-1
CDR3aa: CASSLAGTANTEAFF
CDR3nt: TGTGCCAGCAGCTTAGCTGGAACAGCAAACACTGAAGCTTTCTTT

d_gene: TRBD2
abundance: -
v_gene: TRBV10-3
j_gene: TRBJ2-1
CDR3aa: CAIATSGGAYNEQFF
CDR3nt: TGTGCCATCGCAACTAGCGGGGGGGCTTACAATGAGCAGTTCTTC

d_gene: TRBD1
abundance: -
v_gene: TRBV4-2
j_gene: TRBJ2-7
CDR3aa: CASSLGGTGKTYEQYF
CDR3nt: TGTGCCAGCAGCTTGGGAGGGACAGGGAAAACCTACGAGCAGTACTTC

d_gene: TRBD1
abundance: -
v_gene: TRBV5-4
j_gene: TRBJ2-5
CDR3aa: CASSSDRGEETQYF
CDR3nt: TGTGCCAGCAGCTCAGACAGGGGTGAAGAGACCCAGTACTTC

d_gene: TRBD2
abundance: -
v_gene: TRBV6-4
j_gene: TRBJ2-3
CDR3aa: CASSEYGGATDTQYF
CDR3nt: TGTGCCAGCAGTGAATACGGGGGGGCTACAGATACGCAGTATTTT

d_gene: TRBD1
abundance: -
v_gene: TRBV2
j_gene: TRBJ1-2
CDR3aa: CASSHGQGRGYTF
CDR3nt: TGTGCCAGCAGTCACGGACAGGGCAGAGGCTACACCTTC

d_gene: -
abundance: -
v_gene: TRBV7-9
j_gene: TRBJ1-2
CDR3aa: CASSLLGDYGYTF
CDR3nt: TGTGCCAGCAGCTTACTAGGGGACTATGGCTACACCTTC

d_gene: TRBD1
abundance: -
v_gene: TRBV5-8
j_gene: TRBJ1-5
CDR3aa: CASSTGQEFQPQHF
CDR3nt: TGTGCCAGCAGCACCGGACAGGAGTTTCAGCCCCAGCATTTT

d_gene: -
abundance: -
v_gene: TRBV4-2
j_gene: TRBJ2-1
CDR3aa: CASSPFGDNEQFF
CDR3nt: TGTGCCAGCAGCCCGTTCGGGGACAATGAGCAGTTCTTC

d_gene: -
abundance: -
v_gene: TRBV28
j_gene: TRBJ2-7
CDR3aa: CASVSLLDYEQYF
CDR3nt: TGTGCCAGCGTGAGCTTGCTTGACTACGAGCAGTACTTC

d_gene: -
abundance: -
v_gene: TRBV4-3
j_gene: TRBJ2-7
CDR3aa: CASSQERQEGWSYEQYF
CDR3nt: TGCGCCAGCAGCCAAGAAAGGCAGGAAGGATGGTCCTACGAGCAGTACTTC

d_gene: -
abundance: -
v_gene: TRBV7-9
j_gene: TRBJ1-4
CDR3aa: CASSLDRDEKLFF
CDR3nt: TGTGCCAGCAGCTTAGACAGGGATGAAAAACTGTTTTTT